A single sample gave rise to the 14 T cell receptor beta chains below, sequenced in a study of cytotoxic CD8 clonotypes in ibrutinib-treated CLL. The table came from immunoSEQ multiplex PCR; TCRdb's copy has only in-frame clones and leaves some out. Found here are about 76,000 clones, 85% to 90% of them singletons; the top ten hold 5% to 6%. The specimen was PBMCs, collected before ibrutinib treatment. The receptors derive from a human donor with chronic lymphocytic leukemia.

The chain has TRBV30 and TRBJ1-2; D unclear. The CDR3 has 13 amino acids. CDR1 and CDR2 (germline): GTSNPN, SVGIG (reference sequence). V was clipped by 3 bases and J by 3 bases, with 11 bases between them. The CDR3 loop is CAWSEDGDYGYTF. CDR3 coding DNA: TGTGCCTGGAGCGAGGACGGAGACTATGGCTACACCTTC.

The chain joins TRBV11-2 to TRBJ2-3; D is unresolved. The CDR3 length is 13 residues. The germline CDR1 and CDR2 sequences are SGHAT and FQNNGV. Trimming pared 3 bases from V and 2 bases from J, leaving 6 bases between. The CDR3 bases are TGTGCCAGCAGCTTCTCAAACACAGATACGCAGTATTTT. It codes for CASSFSNTDTQYF.

In its sample, this clone was seen a few times. The V gene is TRBV19, the J gene TRBJ1-5, with 9 positions matching TRBD1. Germline trimming cut 6 bases from V and 0 bases from J; bases unmatched to any gene: 3. Per the germline V gene, CDR1 is LNHDA and CDR2 is SQIVND (reference sequence). The CDR3 totals 15 residues. The CDR3 DNA sequence: TGTGCCAGTAGGGACAGGGGCCTTAGCAATCAGCCCCAGCATTTT. It translates to CASRDRGLSNQPQHF. Using reference TRBV19 and TRBJ1-5 for the parts outside the CDR3, the full variable domain is DGGITQSPKYLFRKEGQNVTLSCEQNLNHDAMYWYRQDPGQGLRLIYYSQIVNDFQKGDIAEGYSVSREKKESFPLTVTSAQKNPTAFYLCASRDRGLSNQPQHFGDGTRLSIL.

This clone was seen a few times. This chain connects TRBV10-3 to TRBJ2-3, with 7 bases lining up with TRBD1. Per germline, CDR1 ENHRY and CDR2 SYGVKD. V dropped 3 bases and J dropped 2; count of bases not matched to a gene: 5. This CDR3 region has 15 residues. The CDR3 nucleotides read TGTGCCATCAGTGATAGGGACAGCTACACAGATACGCAGTATTTT. This codes for CAISDRDSYTDTQYF.

The chain employs TRBV29-1 and TRBJ2-1; a possible D gene is TRBD2 (5 bases). There are 13 residues in the CDR3. The germline gives CDR1 SQVTM, CDR2 ANQGSEA. V was cut by 5 bases and J by 5 bases, with 13 bases left in between. The CDR3 DNA reads TGCAGCGTTCTTCTGGACGGGGACAATGAGCAGTTCTTC. Translation: CSVLLDGDNEQFF.

As DNA, the CDR3 is TGCGCCAGCAGCTTGAACGGTCACCAAGAGACCCAGTACTTC. It yields the protein CASSLNGHQETQYF. The chain joins TRBV5-1 to TRBJ2-5; no reliable D call. Germline V CDR1 and CDR2: SGHRS, YFSETQ. This CDR3 is built from 14 residues. V lost 1 base and J lost 0, with 7 bases in between.

The chain uses TRBV5-1 and TRBJ2-7; unclear D gene. Germline values: CDR1 SGHRS, CDR2 YFSETQ. With 5 bases removed from V and 5 bases from J, the gap between germline ends came to 11 bases. CDR3 length: 12 amino acids. This chain's CDR3 is CASRNTADEQYF. The CDR3 DNA reads TGCGCCAGCAGAAACACCGCGGACGAGCAGTACTTC. The whole variable domain, remainder taken from reference TRBV5-1 and TRBJ2-7, is KAGVTQTPRYLIKTRGQQVTLSCSPISGHRSVSWYQQTPGQGLQFLFEYFSETQRNKGNFPGRFSGRQFSNSRSEMNVSTLELGDSALYLCASRNTADEQYFGPGTRLTVT.

V and J are TRBV7-9 and TRBJ2-5, with D possibly being TRBD1 or TRBD2 (5 bases each). Germline-derived CDR1 and CDR2 are SEHNR and FQNEAQ (reference sequence). The length of the CDR3 is 16 residues. The V end was cut by 7 bases, the J end by 4 bases, with 22 bases between. Here the CDR3 DNA reads TGTGCCAGCAACAGTAACTTCGAGGGCAGGGTAGAGACCCAGTACTTC. Its protein is CASNSNFEGRVETQYF.

The chain has TRBV6-5 and TRBJ1-2; perhaps TRBD1 as D (5 bases). From germline, CDR1 is MNHEY and CDR2 SVGAGI. Trimming left V 5 bases short and J 6 bases short, with 10 bases between. The length of the CDR3 is 12 residues. The CDR3: CASSNTGDGYTF. CDR3 coding DNA: TGTGCCAGCAGTAACACAGGCGATGGCTACACCTTC.

The sample holds a few counts of this clone. This chain joins TRBV11-2 and TRBJ1-4; TRBD1 matches at 7 bases. The germline CDR1 and CDR2 sequences are SGHAT and FQNNGV. V was clipped by 8 bases and J by 8 bases; unmatched bases: 8. This CDR3 is built from 13 residues. Here the CDR3 DNA reads TGTGCCAGCGCGACAGGGACTTTGGAAAAACTGTTTTTT. Amino acids: CASATGTLEKLFF. Complete variable domain (other parts from reference TRBV11-2 and TRBJ1-4): EAGVAQSPRYKIIEKRQSVAFWCNPISGHATLYWYQQILGQGPKLLIQFQNNGVVDDSQLPKDRFSAERLKGVDSTLKIQPAKLEDSAVYLCASATGTLEKLFFGSGTQLSVL.

The sample holds a few counts of this clone. This sequence joins TRBV7-9 and TRBJ1-1; D call uncertain. CDR1 is SEHNR, CDR2 FQNEAQ, per germline (reference sequence). V lost 3 bases and J 1 base, leaving 6 bases between the germline ends. The CDR3 has 13 amino acids. CDR3 in amino acids: CASSFDGNTEAFF. In nucleotides, the CDR3 is TGTGCCAGCAGCTTCGACGGGAACACTGAAGCTTTCTTT.

This chain uses TRBV5-1 with TRBJ2-5, with D perhaps matching TRBD1 or TRBD2 (5 bases each). Germline CDR1 is SGHRS and CDR2 is YFSETQ. CDR3 length: 14 residues. The V gene lost 4 bases and the J gene lost 3 bases, with 13 bases spanning the gap. CDR3 in amino acids: CASSQPQGEETQYF. The CDR3 DNA sequence: TGCGCCAGCAGCCAGCCGCAGGGAGAAGAGACCCAGTACTTC.

The rearrangement uses TRBV6-5 and TRBJ2-3; the D is unclear. The CDR3 length is 11 residues. Germline values: CDR1 MNHEY, CDR2 SVGAGI. The V gene lost 5 bases and the J gene lost 6 bases, with 6 bases spanning the gap. The CDR3 sequence is CASSELDTQYF. The DNA of the CDR3 is TGTGCCAGCAGTGAACTTGATACGCAGTATTTT.

The genes are TRBV5-1 and TRBJ2-1; 12 bases fit TRBD2. Looked up from germline, CDR1 is SGHRS and CDR2 is YFSETQ. This CDR3 contains 18 residues. The ends lost 4 bases at V and 0 bases at J; junction bases unmatched: 8. In nucleotides, the CDR3 is TGCGCCAGCAGCATGACTAGCGGGGGACCCAGCTCCTACAATGAGCAGTTCTTC. It is translated as CASSMTSGGPSSYNEQFF.